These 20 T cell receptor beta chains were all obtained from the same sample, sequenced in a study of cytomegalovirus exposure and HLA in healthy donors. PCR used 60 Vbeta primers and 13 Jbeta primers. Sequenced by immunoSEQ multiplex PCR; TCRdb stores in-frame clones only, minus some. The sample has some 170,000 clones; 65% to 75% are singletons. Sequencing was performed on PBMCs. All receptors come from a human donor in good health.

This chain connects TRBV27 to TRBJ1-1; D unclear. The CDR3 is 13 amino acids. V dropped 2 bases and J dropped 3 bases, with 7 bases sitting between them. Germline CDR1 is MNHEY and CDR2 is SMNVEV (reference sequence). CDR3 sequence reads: CASSLREDTEAFF. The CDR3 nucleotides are TGTGCCAGCAGTTTACGAGAGGACACTGAAGCTTTCTTT.

The CDR3 here is CASSKQGEHEQYF. The CDR3 nucleotides are TGTGCCAGTAGTAAACAGGGGGAGCACGAGCAGTACTTC. This rearrangement joins TRBV19 to TRBJ2-7; 8 bases fit TRBD1. Germline V gene lookup returns CDR1 LNHDA and CDR2 SQIVND (reference sequence). The CDR3 spans 13 residues. The V and J ends lost 4 bases and 5 bases, in that order; junction bases with no gene match: 4. Together with reference TRBV19 and TRBJ2-7, the CDR3 gives the full variable domain: DGGITQSPKYLFRKEGQNVTLSCEQNLNHDAMYWYRQDPGQGLRLIYYSQIVNDFQKGDIAEGYSVSREKKESFPLTVTSAQKNPTAFYLCASSKQGEHEQYFGPGTRLTVT.

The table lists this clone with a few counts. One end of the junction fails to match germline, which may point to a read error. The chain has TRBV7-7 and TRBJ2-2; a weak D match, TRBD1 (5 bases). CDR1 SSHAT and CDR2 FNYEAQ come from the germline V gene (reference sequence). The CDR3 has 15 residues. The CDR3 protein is CASSPTGPNTGELFF. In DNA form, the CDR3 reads TGTGCTAGCAGCCCTACAGGTCCGAACACCGGGGAGCTGTTTTTT. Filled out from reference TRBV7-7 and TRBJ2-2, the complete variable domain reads GAGVSQSPRYKVTKRGQDVTLRCDPISSHATLYWYQQALGQGPEFLTYFNYEAQPDKSGLPSDRFSAERPEGSISTLTIQRTEQRDSAMYRCASSPTGPNTGELFFGEGSRLTVL.

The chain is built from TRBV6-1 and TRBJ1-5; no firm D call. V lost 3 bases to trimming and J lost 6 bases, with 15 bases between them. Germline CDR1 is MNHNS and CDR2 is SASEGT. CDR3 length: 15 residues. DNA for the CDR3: TGTGCCAGCAGTGAGATAGGCCAGGCGGGTCAGCCCCAGCATTTT. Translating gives CASSEIGQAGQPQHF.

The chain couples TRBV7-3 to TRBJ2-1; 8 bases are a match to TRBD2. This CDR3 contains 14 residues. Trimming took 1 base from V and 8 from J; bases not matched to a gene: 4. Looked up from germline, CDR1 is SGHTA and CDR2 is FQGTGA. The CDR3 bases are TGTGCCAGCAGCTTAAGGGCGGGGGGCCATGAGCAGTTCTTC. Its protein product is CASSLRAGGHEQFF.

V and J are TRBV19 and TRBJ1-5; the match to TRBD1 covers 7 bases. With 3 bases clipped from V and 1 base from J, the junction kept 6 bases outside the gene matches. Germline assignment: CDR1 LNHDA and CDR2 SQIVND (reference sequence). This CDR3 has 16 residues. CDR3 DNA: TGTGCCAGTAGTATTGGCGCAGGGGGAAGCAATCAGCCCCAGCATTTT. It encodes CASSIGAGGSNQPQHF.

The CDR3 bases are TGTGCCAGCAGTTCAGTCGACAGGGAGGCTGAGGGCTACACCTTC. Its translation: CASSSVDREAEGYTF. The J gene is TRBJ1-2, the V gene TRBV6-5; TRBD1 aligns across 7 bases. Unmatched junction bases numbered 13, after V lost 4 bases and J lost 8 bases. This CDR3 is 15 amino acids long. CDR1 and CDR2 from the germline V gene are MNHEY and SVGAGI.

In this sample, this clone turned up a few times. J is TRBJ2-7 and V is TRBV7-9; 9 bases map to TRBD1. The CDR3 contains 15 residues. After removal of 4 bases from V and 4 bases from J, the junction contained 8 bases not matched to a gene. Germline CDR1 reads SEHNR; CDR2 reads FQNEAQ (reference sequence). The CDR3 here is CASSSGQGGMYEQYF. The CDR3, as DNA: TGTGCCAGCAGCTCGGGACAGGGTGGGATGTACGAGCAGTACTTC.

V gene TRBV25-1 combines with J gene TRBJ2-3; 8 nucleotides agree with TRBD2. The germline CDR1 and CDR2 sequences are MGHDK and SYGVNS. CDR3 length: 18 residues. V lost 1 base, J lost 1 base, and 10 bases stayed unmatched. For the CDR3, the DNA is TGTGCCAGCAGTGAATCTCGGGGGGGCAGGTTCGGCACAGATACGCAGTATTTT. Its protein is CASSESRGGRFGTDTQYF.

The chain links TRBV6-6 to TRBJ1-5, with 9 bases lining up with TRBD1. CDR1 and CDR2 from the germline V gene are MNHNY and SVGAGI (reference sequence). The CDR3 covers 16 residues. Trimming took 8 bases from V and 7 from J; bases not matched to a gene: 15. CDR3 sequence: CASGAGQTGGVQPQHF. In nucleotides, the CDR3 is TGTGCCAGCGGGGCGGGACAGACAGGGGGTGTACAGCCCCAGCATTTT.

CDR3: CASSSGMGTEAFF. The CDR3 DNA follows: TGTGCCAGCAGCTCAGGGATGGGAACTGAAGCTTTCTTT. The chain carries TRBV5-6 and TRBJ1-1; D might be TRBD1 (5 bases). This CDR3 spans 13 amino acids. Trimming took off 3 bases at V and 5 bases at J, with 11 bases between the two ends. Germline CDR1 is SGHDT and CDR2 is YYEEEE. The whole variable domain, filled in from reference TRBV5-6 and TRBJ1-1, reads DAGVTQSPTHLIKTRGQQVTLRCSPKSGHDTVSWYQQALGQGPQFIFQYYEEEERQRGNFPDRFSGHQFPNYSSELNVNALLLGDSALYLCASSSGMGTEAFFGQGTRLTVV.

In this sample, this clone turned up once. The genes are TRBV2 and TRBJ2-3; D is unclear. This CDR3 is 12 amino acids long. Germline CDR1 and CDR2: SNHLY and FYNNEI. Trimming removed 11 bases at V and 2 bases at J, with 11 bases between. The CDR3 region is CAGTPNTDTQYF. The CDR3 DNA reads TGTGCCGGCACCCCCAACACAGATACGCAGTATTTT.

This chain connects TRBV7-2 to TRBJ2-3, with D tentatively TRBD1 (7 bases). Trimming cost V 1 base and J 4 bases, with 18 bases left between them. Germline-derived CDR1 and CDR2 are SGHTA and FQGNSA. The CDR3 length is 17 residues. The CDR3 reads CASSLGLSGQGADTQYF. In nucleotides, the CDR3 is TGTGCCAGCAGCTTAGGTTTGAGCGGGCAGGGGGCAGATACGCAGTATTTT.

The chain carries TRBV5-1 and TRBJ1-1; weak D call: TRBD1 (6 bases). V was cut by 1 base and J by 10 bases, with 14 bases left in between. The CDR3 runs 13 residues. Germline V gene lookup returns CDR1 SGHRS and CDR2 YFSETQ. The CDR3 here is CASSLHRAEVAFF. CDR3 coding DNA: TGCGCCAGCAGCTTGCACAGGGCGGAGGTAGCTTTCTTT.

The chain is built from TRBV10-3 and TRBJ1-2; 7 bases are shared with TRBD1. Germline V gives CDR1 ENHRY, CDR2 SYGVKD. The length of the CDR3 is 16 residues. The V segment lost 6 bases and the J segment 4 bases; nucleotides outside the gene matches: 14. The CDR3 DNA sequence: TGTGCCATCAGCCGACAGGGTGGGTCTCTAGGCTATGGCTACACCTTC. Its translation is CAISRQGGSLGYGYTF.

CDR3 region: CASSGITGTEYV. CDR3 sequence (DNA): TGTGCCAGCAGCGGGATTACCGGGACAGAGTACGTC. V and J are TRBV5-6 and TRBJ2-7; 7 nucleotides agree with TRBD1. Germline CDR1 SGHDT, CDR2 YYEEEE. There are 12 residues in the CDR3. J gave up 11 bases and V 4 bases, and 9 bases lay outside the gene matches.

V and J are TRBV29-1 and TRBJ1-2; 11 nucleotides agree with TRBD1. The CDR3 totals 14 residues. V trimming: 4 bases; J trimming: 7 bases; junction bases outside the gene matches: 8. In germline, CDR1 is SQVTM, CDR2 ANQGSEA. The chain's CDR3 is CSVVSDRGLGGYTF. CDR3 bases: TGCAGCGTTGTTTCGGACAGGGGGCTTGGTGGCTACACCTTC. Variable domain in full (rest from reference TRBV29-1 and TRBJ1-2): SAVISQKPSRDICQRGTSLTIQCQVDSQVTMMFWYRQQPGQSLTLIATANQGSEATYESGFVIDKFPISRPNLTFSTLTVSNMSPEDSSIYLCSVVSDRGLGGYTFGSGTRLTVV.

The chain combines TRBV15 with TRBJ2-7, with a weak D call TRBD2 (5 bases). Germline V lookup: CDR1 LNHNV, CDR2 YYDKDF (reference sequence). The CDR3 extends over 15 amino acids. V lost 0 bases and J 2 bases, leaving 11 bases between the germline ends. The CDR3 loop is CATSRDRGDTYEQYF. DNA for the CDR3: TGTGCCACCAGCAGAGATCGGGGAGATACCTACGAGCAGTACTTC.

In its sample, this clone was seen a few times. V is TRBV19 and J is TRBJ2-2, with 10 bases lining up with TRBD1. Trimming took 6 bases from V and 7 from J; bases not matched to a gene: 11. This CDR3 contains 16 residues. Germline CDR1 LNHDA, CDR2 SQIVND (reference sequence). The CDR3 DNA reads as TGTGCCAGTAGCCCACCGGGGACAGGGGCATACGGGGAGCTGTTTTTT. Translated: CASSPPGTGAYGELFF.

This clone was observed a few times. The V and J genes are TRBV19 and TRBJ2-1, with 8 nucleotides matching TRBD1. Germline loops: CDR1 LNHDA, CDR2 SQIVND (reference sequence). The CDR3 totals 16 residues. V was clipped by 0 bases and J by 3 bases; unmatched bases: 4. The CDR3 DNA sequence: TGTGCCAGTAGTATAGATCGAGGGACAGGCTACAATGAGCAGTTCTTC. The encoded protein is CASSIDRGTGYNEQFF. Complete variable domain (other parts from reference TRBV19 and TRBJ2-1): DGGITQSPKYLFRKEGQNVTLSCEQNLNHDAMYWYRQDPGQGLRLIYYSQIVNDFQKGDIAEGYSVSREKKESFPLTVTSAQKNPTAFYLCASSIDRGTGYNEQFFGPGTRLTVL.